This T cell receptor (beta chain) is from a study of chemoradiotherapy in HPV16-positive cancers. TCRdb's copy holds only in-frame clones and misses some; the assay was immunoSEQ multiplex PCR. Of around 300 clones in the sample, around 90% were seen once. From germline, CDR1 is ENHRY and CDR2 SYGVKD. The J segment lost 3 bases and the V segment lost 5 bases, leaving 5 bases of the junction unmatched. The CDR3 runs to 14 residues. Specimen: tumor tissue, collected from a patient who underwent chemoradiotherapy. J is TRBJ1-1 and V is TRBV10-3; TRBD1 agrees at 8 bases. This sequence originates from a human donor with HPV-associated anogenital cancer. For the CDR3, the DNA is TGTGCCATCAGTAGCAGGGGGCAGGACACTGAAGCTTTCTTT. As protein: CAISSRGQDTEAFF.